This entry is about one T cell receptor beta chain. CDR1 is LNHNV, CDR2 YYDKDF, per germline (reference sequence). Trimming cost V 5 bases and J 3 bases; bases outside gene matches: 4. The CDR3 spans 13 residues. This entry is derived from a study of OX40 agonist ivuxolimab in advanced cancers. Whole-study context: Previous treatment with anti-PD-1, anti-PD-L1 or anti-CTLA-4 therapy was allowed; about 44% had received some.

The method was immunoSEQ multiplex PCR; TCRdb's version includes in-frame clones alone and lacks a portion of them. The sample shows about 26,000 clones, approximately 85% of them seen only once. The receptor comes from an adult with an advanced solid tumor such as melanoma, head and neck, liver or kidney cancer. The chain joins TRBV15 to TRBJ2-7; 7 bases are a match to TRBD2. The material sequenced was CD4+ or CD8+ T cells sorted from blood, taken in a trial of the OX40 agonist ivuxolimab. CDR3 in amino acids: CATSRGVFYEQYF. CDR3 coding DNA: TGTGCCACCAGCCGGGGGGTTTTCTACGAGCAGTACTTC. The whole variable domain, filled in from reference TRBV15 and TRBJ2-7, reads DAMVIQNPRYQVTQFGKPVTLSCSQTLNHNVMYWYQQKSSQAPKLLFHYYDKDFNNEADTPDNFQSRRPNTSFCFLDIRSPGLGDTAMYLCATSRGVFYEQYFGPGTRLTVT.